A selection of T cell receptor beta chains follows, all from one sample in a study of early T cells in non-severe SARS-CoV-2 infection. TCRdb reprocessed the 5' RACE reads via MiXCR and lists one record per CDR3 protein. The sample contains around 65,000 distinct CDR3 sequences, around 13% of which appear only once. Here the sequenced sample was whole blood, taken at baseline. Receptor source: an adult who was a healthcare worker with PCR-confirmed SARS-CoV-2 infection or an uninfected control (not recorded which). Both conserved end residues are part of each CDR3. Each record gives: D gene, V gene, clone size, J gene, CDR3 DNA, CDR3 protein. The D gene is left open where the match is weak. Rows may omit the clone size; those that give it use once, few, many or a size class.

TRBD1,TRBV19,many,TRBJ2-3,TGTGCCAGTAGTCCGGACAGGCGGAAAGATACGCAGTATTTT,CASSPDRRKDTQYF
.,TRBV27,.,TRBJ1-2,TGTGCCAGCAGTTTATATCCAGGGGATGGCTATGGCTACACCTTC,CASSLYPGDGYGYTF
.,TRBV7-2,many,TRBJ2-7,TGTGCCAGCAGCTTAGCTCGCTACGAGCAGTACTTC,CASSLARYEQYF
.,TRBV27,.,TRBJ2-1,TGTGCCAGCAGTTTGGCTTACTCCTACAATGAGCAGTTCTTC,CASSLAYSYNEQFF
TRBD1,TRBV7-8,.,TRBJ1-1,TGTGCCAGCAGCCTGGGACAGGAGAACACTGAAGCTTTCTTT,CASSLGQENTEAFF
.,TRBV5-4,few,TRBJ1-4,TGTGCCAGCAGCTTGGATCCAGAAGCAACTAATGAAAAACTGTTTTTT,CASSLDPEATNEKLFF
.,TRBV5-1,.,TRBJ2-2,.,CASSSDRGLDTGELFFF
.,TRBV4-3,few,TRBJ2-6,TGCGCCAGCAGCCAGACAGGAGGAGGCGTCCTGACTTTC,CASSQTGGGVLTF
.,TRBV2,few,TRBJ1-2,TGTGCCAGCAGTGAAGCGCGGGGTAACTATGGCTACACCTTC,CASSEARGNYGYTF
TRBD1,TRBV6-2/TRBV6-3,.,TRBJ1-4,TGTGCCAGCACCAGACAGGGCCGGGATGAAAAACTGTTTTTT,CASTRQGRDEKLFF
TRBD2,TRBV25-1,many,TRBJ2-1,TGTGCCAGCAGTCCTCCGGGACTAGCGGTGAACAATGAGCAGTTCTTC,CASSPPGLAVNNEQFF
TRBD2,TRBV20-1,few,TRBJ2-3,TGCAGTGCTAACCCTAGCGGGGGACTCACAGATACGCAGTATTTT,CSANPSGGLTDTQYF
.,TRBV11-2,many,TRBJ1-1,TGTGCCAGCAGCCCCACAGGGACGGCCACTGAAGCTTTCTTT,CASSPTGTATEAFF
.,TRBV7-9,many,TRBJ2-1,TGTGCCAGCAGCTTCGCGACTAGTCCCATTGAGCAGTTCTTC,CASSFATSPIEQFF
.,TRBV12-3/TRBV12-4,few,TRBJ1-4,TGTGCCAGTCCACCAAAGGGGTCCTTAGGTGAAAAACTGTTTTTT,CASPPKGSLGEKLFF
TRBD1,TRBV11-2,.,TRBJ1-1,TGTGCCAGCAGCAGCAGACAGGGTGGCACTGAAGCTTTCTTT,CASSSRQGGTEAFF
.,TRBV5-6,few,TRBJ1-4,TGTGCCAGCAGCTCCGGGACCCCGGGAGAAAAACTGTTTTTT,CASSSGTPGEKLFF
.,TRBV28,.,TRBJ2-1,TGTGCCAGCAGTTTTGGGGACACCCTTTTCAATGAGCAGTTCTTC,CASSFGDTLFNEQFF
TRBD2,TRBV28,many,TRBJ2-5,TGTGCCAGCAGTTTAGGGAGGGCCGGAGAGACCCAGTACTTC,CASSLGRAGETQYF
TRBD1,TRBV20-1,once,TRBJ2-7,TGCAGTGCTAGTGCATTATACCCGGGACAGATCTCCTACGAGCAGTACTTC,CSASALYPGQISYEQYF
.,TRBV10-2,few,TRBJ1-1,TGCGCCAGCAGTGAGAGGGGGGGGCACAGGAGGGAAGCTTTCTTT,CASSERGGHRREAFF
.,TRBV5-6,few,TRBJ2-1,TGTGCCAGCAGCTTGGCCAAGAGCAATGAGCAGTTCTTC,CASSLAKSNEQFF
.,TRBV27,few,TRBJ2-1,TGTGCCAGCGGGGCCAGAAATGAGCAGTTCTTC,CASGARNEQFF